Sequencing of this T cell receptor beta chain was carried out in a study of blood T cell repertoires in COVID-19. Study context: COVID-19 samples, acute and convalescent, were from the United States, Italy and Spain.

Measured with immunoSEQ multiplex PCR; TCRdb has only the in-frame clones, and not every one. This table holds fewer than 50,000 clones, approximately 80% found once. This sequence originates from a man older than 75 with acute or convalescent COVID-19. Source material: peripheral blood.

The chain's CDR3 is CASSTGQGAASSPLHF. CDR3 bases: TGTGCCAGCAGTACTGGACAGGGGGCTGCATCCTCACCCCTCCACTTT. V and J are TRBV6-6 and TRBJ1-6; 11 bases agree with TRBD1. Looked up from germline, CDR1 is MNHNY and CDR2 is SVGAGI (reference sequence). The CDR3 contains 16 residues. The trim removed 5 bases at V and 10 bases at J, leaving 10 bases unmatched.